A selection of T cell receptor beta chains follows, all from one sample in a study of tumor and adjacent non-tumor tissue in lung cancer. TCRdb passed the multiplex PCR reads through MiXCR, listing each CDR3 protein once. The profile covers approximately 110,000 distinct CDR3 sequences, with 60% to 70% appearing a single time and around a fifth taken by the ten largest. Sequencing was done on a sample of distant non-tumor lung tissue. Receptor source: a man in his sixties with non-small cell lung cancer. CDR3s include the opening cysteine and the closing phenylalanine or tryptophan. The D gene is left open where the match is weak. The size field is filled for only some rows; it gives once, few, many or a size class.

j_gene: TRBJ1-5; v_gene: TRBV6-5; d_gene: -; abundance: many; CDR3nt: TGTGCCAGCAGATCGGGGGTTGGACAGCCCCAGCATTTT; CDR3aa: CASRSGVGQPQHF
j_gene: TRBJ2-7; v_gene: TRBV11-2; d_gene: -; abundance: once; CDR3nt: TGTGCCAGCAACTTCATGACAAGGTGGTTGGACGAGCAGTACTTC; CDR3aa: CASNFMTRWLDEQYF
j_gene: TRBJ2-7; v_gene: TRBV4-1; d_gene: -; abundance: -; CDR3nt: TGCGTCAGCAGCCAACTGGTCGGGGGACCCTACGAGCAATACTTC; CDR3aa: CVSSQLVGGPYEQYF
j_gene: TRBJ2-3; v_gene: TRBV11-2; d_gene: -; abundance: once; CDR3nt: TGTGCCAGCGGCCACCTGATCTCTACGGCTACGCAGTATTTT; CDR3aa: CASGHLISTATQYF
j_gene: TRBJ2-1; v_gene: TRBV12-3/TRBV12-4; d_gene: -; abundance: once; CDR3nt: TGTGCCAGCAGTTTATCGGGAACCAAAAATGAGCAGTTCTTC; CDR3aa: CASSLSGTKNEQFF
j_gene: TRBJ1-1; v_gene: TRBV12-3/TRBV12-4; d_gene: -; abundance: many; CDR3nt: TGTGCCAGCAGGACCCCGGTGGGCACTGAAGCTTTCTTT; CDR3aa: CASRTPVGTEAFF
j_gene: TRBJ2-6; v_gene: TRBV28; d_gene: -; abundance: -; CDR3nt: TGTGCCACCAGTTTTGCTTCTGGGACCAACGTCCTGACTTTC; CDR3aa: CATSFASGTNVLTF
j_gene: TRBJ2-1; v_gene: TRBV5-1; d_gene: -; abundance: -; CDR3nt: TGCGCCAGTGGCTTGGCTAGGGGGGCGAGTGAGCAGTTCTTC; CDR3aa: CASGLARGASEQFF
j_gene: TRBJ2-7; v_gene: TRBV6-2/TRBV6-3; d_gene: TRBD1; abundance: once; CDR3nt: TGTGCCAACAGTTCCATCCGGACAGGGGGCGGTTACGAGCGGTACTTC; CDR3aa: CANSSIRTGGGYERYF
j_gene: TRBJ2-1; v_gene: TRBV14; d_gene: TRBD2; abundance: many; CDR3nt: TGTGCCAGCAGCCCGGGACTAGCGGGGCCGTGGTCCTACAATGAGCAGTTCTTC; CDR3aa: CASSPGLAGPWSYNEQFF
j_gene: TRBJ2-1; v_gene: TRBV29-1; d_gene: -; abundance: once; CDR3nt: TGCAGCGTTGAAGGTAACCACAGCTCCTACAGTGAACAGTTCTTC; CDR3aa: CSVEGNHSSYSEQFF
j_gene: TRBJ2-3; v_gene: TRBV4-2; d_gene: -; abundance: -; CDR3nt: TGTGCCAGCAGCTCTACTAGTGGGGCTAGCACAGATACGCAGTATTTT; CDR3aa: CASSSTSGASTDTQYF
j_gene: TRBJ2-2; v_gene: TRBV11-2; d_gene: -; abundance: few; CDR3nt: TGTGCCAGCAGCTTGGGGCAGAGCACCGGGGAGCTGTTTTTT; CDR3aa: CASSLGQSTGELFF
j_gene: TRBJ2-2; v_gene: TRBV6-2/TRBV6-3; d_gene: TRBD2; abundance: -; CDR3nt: TGTGCCAGCAGCAAATCGGGACTAGCGGGAGTGGTCGGGGAGCTCTTTTTT; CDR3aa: CASSKSGLAGVVGELFF
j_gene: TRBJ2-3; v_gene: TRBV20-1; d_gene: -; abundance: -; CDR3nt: TGCAGTGCTGGGGGTAGAGGGTTCAGGGATACGCAGTATTTT; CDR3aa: CSAGGRGFRDTQYF
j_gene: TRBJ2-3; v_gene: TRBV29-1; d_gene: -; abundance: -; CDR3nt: TGCAGTGGCGGGGGCGGAGCAGGTACGCAGTATTTT; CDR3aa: CSGGGGAGTQYF
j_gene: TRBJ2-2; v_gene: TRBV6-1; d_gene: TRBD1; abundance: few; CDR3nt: TGTGCCAGCAGTATCCAGGGGGCCGGGGAGCTGTTTTTT; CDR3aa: CASSIQGAGELFF
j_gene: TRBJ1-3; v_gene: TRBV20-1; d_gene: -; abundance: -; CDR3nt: TGCAGTGCTAGAGATCATGGGGGGAGTGTTGGAAACACCATATATTTT; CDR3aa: CSARDHGGSVGNTIYF
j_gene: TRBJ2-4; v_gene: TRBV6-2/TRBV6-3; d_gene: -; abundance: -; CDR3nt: TGTGTCAGCAGTTCAGTGGGAGGTGCCAAAAACATTCAGTACTTC; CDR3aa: CVSSSVGGAKNIQYF
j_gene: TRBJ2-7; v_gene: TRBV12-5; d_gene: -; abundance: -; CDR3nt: TGTGCTAGTGGGCAGGCATTGGGGTCTCGTAGCTCCTACGAGCAGTACTTC; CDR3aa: CASGQALGSRSSYEQYF
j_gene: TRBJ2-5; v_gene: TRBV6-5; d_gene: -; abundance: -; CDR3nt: TGTGTCAGCACCCAGAGGTGGGGGTGTAGACATGAGACCCAGTACTTC; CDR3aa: CVSTQRWGCRHETQYF
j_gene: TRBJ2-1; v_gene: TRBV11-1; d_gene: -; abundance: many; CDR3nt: TGTGCCAGCAGCTTACGGACTTCCTACAATGAGCAGTTCTTC; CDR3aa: CASSLRTSYNEQFF
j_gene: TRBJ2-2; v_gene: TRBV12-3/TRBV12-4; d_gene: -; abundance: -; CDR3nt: TGTGCGAGCACCAACGTCCTAGCGAACACCGGGGGGCTGTTTTTT; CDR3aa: CASTNVLANTGGLFF
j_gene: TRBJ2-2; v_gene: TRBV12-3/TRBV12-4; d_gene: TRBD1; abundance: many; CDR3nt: TGTGCCAGCAGAACAGGGGGCGCGAACACCGGGGAGCTGTTTTTT; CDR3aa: CASRTGGANTGELFF
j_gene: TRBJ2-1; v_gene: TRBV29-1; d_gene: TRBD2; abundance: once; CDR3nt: TGCAGCGTTGAAACTCCGACTGGCGGGAGTGGTGAGCAGTTCTTC; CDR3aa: CSVETPTGGSGEQFF
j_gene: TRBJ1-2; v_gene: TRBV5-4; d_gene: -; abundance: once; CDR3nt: TGTGCTAGCAGAGAGAATAGTTATGGCTACACCTTC; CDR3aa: CASRENSYGYTF
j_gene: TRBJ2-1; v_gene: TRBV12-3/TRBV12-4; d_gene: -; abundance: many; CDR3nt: TGTGCCAGCAGTTTAAGGCGGCTATCCCGCAATGAGCAGTTCTTC; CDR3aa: CASSLRRLSRNEQFF
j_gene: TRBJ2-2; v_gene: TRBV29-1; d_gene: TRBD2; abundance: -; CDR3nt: TGCGGCGCACAGATAGCGGGAGGAGCCGGGGAGTTGTATTTT; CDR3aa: CGAQIAGGAGELYF
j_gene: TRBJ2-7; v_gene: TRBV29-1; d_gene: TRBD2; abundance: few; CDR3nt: TGCAGCGGTGACAGAGGAGCGGGAGGCCTTTCCTACGAGCAGTGCTTC; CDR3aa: CSGDRGAGGLSYEQCF
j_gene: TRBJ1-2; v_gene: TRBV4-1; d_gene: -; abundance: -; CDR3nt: TGCGCCAGCAGCCAAGAAAGATCAGGGGACGATGGCAACACCTTC; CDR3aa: CASSQERSGDDGNTF
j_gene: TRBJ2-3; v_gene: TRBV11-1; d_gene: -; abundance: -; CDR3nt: TGTGCCAGCAGCACACAACAGAGCTCAGATACGCAGTATTTT; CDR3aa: CASSTQQSSDTQYF
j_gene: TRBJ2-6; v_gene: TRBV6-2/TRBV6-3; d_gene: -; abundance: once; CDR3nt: TGTGCCAGCAGTTACACCCGGTATGGGGCCAACGTCCTGACTTTC; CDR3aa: CASSYTRYGANVLTF
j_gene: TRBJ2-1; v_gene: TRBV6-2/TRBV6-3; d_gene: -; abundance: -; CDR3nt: TGTGCCAGCAGCGCCGAGACACCGGACAACAATGAGCAGTTCTTC; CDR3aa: CASSAETPDNNEQFF
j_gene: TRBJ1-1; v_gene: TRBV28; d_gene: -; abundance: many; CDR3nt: TGTGCCAGCACCCTACCGGGACAGAACACTGAAGCTTTCTTT; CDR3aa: CASTLPGQNTEAFF
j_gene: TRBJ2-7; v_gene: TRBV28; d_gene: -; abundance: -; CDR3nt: TGTGCCAACAGTCCCTTTCGGGCCTTCTACTCCTACGAGCAGTACTTC; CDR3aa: CANSPFRAFYSYEQYF
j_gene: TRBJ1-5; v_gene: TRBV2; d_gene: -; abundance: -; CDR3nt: TGTGCCAGCAGTCCGACAGTATATCGAGTACTTAATCAGCCCCAGCATTTT; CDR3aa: CASSPTVYRVLNQPQHF
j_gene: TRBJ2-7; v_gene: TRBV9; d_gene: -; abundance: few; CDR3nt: TGTGCCAGCAGCTCCGGGACTCAAAGCTCCTACGAGCAGTACTTC; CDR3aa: CASSSGTQSSYEQYF
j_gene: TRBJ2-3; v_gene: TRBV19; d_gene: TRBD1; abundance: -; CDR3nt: TGTGCCAGTAGGATGACAGGGAGCACAGATACGCAGTATTTT; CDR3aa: CASRMTGSTDTQYF
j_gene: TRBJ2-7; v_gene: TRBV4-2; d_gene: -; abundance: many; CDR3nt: TGTGCCAGCAGTTCCGAGCTTGGCTCCTACGAGCAGTACTTC; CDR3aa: CASSSELGSYEQYF
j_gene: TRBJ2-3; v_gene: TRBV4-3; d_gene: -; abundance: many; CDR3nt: TGCGCCAGCAGCCAAGATAGGAAGGACGTGGATACGCAGTATTTT; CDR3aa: CASSQDRKDVDTQYF
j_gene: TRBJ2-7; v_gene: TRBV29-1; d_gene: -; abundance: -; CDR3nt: TGCAGCGTTGATTTCGGGGAATTTCCCTACGAGTGGTACTTC; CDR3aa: CSVDFGEFPYEWYF
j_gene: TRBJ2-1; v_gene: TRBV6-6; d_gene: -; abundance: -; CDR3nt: TGTGCCAGTAGTTTGATGGGCCGGGTGCAGTTCTTC; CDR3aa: CASSLMGRVQFF
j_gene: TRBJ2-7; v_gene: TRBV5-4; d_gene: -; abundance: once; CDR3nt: TGTGCCAGCAGCCATGGACAGACGAACTACGCGCAGTACTTC; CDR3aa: CASSHGQTNYAQYF
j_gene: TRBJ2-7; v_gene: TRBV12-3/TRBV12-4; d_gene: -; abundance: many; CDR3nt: TGTGCCAGCAGTGGAGGGAGCTACGAGCAGTACTTC; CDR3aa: CASSGGSYEQYF
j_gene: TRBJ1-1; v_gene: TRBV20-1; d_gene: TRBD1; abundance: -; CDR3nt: TGCAGTGCCCGGACAGGCAGGACGAACACTGAAGTTTTCTTT; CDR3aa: CSARTGRTNTEVFF
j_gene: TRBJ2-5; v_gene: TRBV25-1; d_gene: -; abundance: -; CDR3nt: TGTGCCAGCAGCAGGGGAGGGACTCAAGAGACCCAGTACTTC; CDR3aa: CASSRGGTQETQYF
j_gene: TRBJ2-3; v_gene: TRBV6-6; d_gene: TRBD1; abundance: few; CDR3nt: TGTACCAGCAGTTACACGGACAGGGGCGCAGATACGCAGTATTTT; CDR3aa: CTSSYTDRGADTQYF
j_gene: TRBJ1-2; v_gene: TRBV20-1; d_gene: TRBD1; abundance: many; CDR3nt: TGCAGTGCTAGGAATACAGGGGCCGCAGGCCATGGCTACACCTTC; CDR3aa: CSARNTGAAGHGYTF
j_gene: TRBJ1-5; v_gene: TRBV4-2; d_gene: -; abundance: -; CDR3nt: TGCGCCAGCAGCCAAAACATGGGGGACGCCTATACGCAGCATTTT; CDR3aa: CASSQNMGDAYTQHF
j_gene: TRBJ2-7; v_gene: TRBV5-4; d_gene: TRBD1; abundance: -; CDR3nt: TGTGCCAGCCATTCGGCAGGGGGCTACGAGCAGTACTTC; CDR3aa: CASHSAGGYEQYF
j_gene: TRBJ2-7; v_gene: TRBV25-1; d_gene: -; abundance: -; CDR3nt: TGTGCTAGCAGCGGTAGGGTGTGTACCTACGAGCAGTACTTC; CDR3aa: CASSGRVCTYEQYF
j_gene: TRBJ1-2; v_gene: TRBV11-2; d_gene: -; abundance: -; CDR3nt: TGTGCAGCAGCCATCGACAGGCTTCTGGGCTACACCTTC; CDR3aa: CAAAIDRLLGYTF
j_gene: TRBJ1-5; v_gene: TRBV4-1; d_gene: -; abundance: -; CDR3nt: TGCGCCAGCAGCCAAGAAACGGTCAGCAATCAGCCCCAGCATTTT; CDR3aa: CASSQETVSNQPQHF
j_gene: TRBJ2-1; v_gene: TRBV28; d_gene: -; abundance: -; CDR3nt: TGTGCCAGCGGTTTATCTAGCGTCGGGGACAATGAGCAGTTCTTC; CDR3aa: CASGLSSVGDNEQFF
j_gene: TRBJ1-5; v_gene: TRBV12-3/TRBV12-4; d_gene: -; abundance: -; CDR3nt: TGTGCCAGCAGTCCGCGCCCAGGCAATCAGCCCCGGCATTTT; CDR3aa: CASSPRPGNQPRHF